What follows are 11 T cell receptor beta chains derived from one specimen sequenced in a study of blood T cell repertoires in COVID-19. Some clones are missing from TCRdb's copy, which holds only in-frame ones; the method was immunoSEQ multiplex PCR. The data show roughly 150,000 clones, with around 82% seen just once and roughly a tenth held by the top ten. The sequenced sample consisted of peripheral blood. The receptors here all came from an elderly woman with active or convalescent COVID-19.

The chain combines TRBV10-1 with TRBJ2-2; 10 bases are a match to TRBD2. V dropped 1 base and J dropped 10; count of bases not matched to a gene: 6. Germline loops: CDR1 WNHNN, CDR2 SYGVQD (reference sequence). The CDR3 runs 15 residues. The CDR3 nucleotides are TGCGCCAGCAGTGAGTTAGGACTAGCGGCGGAGGAGCTGTTTTTT. Its protein is CASSELGLAAEELFF.

The rearrangement links TRBV6-5 to TRBJ1-1, with TRBD1 as a possible D gene (5 bases). V lost 0 bases, J lost 4 bases, and 12 bases lay in between. CDR3 length: 15 residues. Germline loops: CDR1 MNHEY, CDR2 SVGAGI. The CDR3 here is CASSYSWGRVTEAFF. CDR3 coding DNA: TGTGCCAGCAGTTACTCTTGGGGCAGGGTCACTGAAGCTTTCTTT.

There are a few counts of this clone. CDR3 sequence: CAISESPTRGEQYF. CDR3 sequence (DNA): TGTGCCATCAGTGAGTCTCCGACTAGGGGCGAGCAGTACTTC. The chain is built from TRBV10-3 and TRBJ2-7, with a weak D call TRBD2 (6 bases). The CDR3 covers 14 residues. The ends were cut back, 0 bases at V and 6 bases at J, with 12 bases in the middle. The germline gives CDR1 ENHRY, CDR2 SYGVKD.

The chain couples TRBV5-1 to TRBJ2-3; 12 bases map to TRBD2. J gave up 3 bases and V 5 bases, and 4 bases lay outside the gene matches. CDR1 is SGHRS and CDR2 is YFSETQ in the germline V gene. CDR3 length: 15 residues. This CDR3 reads CASSPTSGRTDTQYF. CDR3 in DNA: TGCGCCAGCAGTCCGACTAGCGGGAGAACAGATACGCAGTATTTT.

This chain joins TRBV11-1 and TRBJ2-1, with TRBD1 identical over 8 bases. The J segment lost 5 bases and the V segment lost 4 bases, leaving 4 bases of the junction unmatched. The CDR3 consists of 14 residues. Germline V CDR1 and CDR2: SGHAT, FQDESV (reference sequence). CDR3 sequence (DNA): TGTGCCAGCAGCTACAACAGGGGGGACAATGAGCAGTTCTTC. It encodes CASSYNRGDNEQFF.

The gene calls are TRBV30 and TRBJ2-7, with 12 bases matching TRBD1. Germline-derived CDR1 and CDR2 are GTSNPN and SVGIG (reference sequence). The CDR3 extends over 15 amino acids. Trimming at V came to 4 bases and at J to 3 bases, leaving 7 bases not matched to a gene. CDR3 region: CAWNLGQGADYEQYF. CDR3 DNA: TGTGCCTGGAACCTGGGACAGGGGGCGGACTACGAGCAGTACTTC.

The chain joins TRBV15 to TRBJ1-5; the match to TRBD1 covers 11 bases. The CDR3 is 15 amino acids. The germline CDR1 and CDR2 sequences are LNHNV and YYDKDF (reference sequence). V trimming: 3 bases; J trimming: 4 bases; junction bases outside the gene matches: 2. CDR3 protein: CATSSRDRGNQPQHF. CDR3 DNA: TGTGCCACCAGCAGCCGGGACAGGGGGAATCAGCCCCAGCATTTT.

The chain employs TRBV2 and TRBJ1-5; D is undetermined. CDR1 is SNHLY, CDR2 FYNNEI, per germline. V was cut by 7 bases and J by 7 bases, with 17 bases left in between. The CDR3 is 14 amino acids. In nucleotides, the CDR3 is TGTGCCAGCAACGGCAGGAATAGAGAACAGCCCCAGCATTTT. Translation gives CASNGRNREQPQHF.

This clone is a singleton in its sample. V usage is TRBV5-1 and J usage is TRBJ2-7, with 9 bases fitting TRBD2. Germline assignment: CDR1 SGHRS and CDR2 YFSETQ. J gave up 4 bases and V 2 bases, and 13 bases lay outside the gene matches. The CDR3 length is 17 residues. CDR3 sequence: CASSFSTAGGPWYEQYF. As DNA, the CDR3 is TGCGCCAGCAGCTTTAGTACGGCGGGAGGGCCCTGGTACGAGCAGTACTTC.

This chain uses TRBV11-2 with TRBJ1-1; TRBD1 is a possible D gene (5 bases). Germline assignment: CDR1 SGHAT and CDR2 FQNNGV. The V and J ends lost 6 bases and 0 bases respectively, with 11 bases between them. The CDR3 is 14 residues long. In nucleotides, the CDR3 is TGTGCCAGCAGTCTTCGGGGGATGAACACTGAAGCTTTCTTT. Protein: CASSLRGMNTEAFF.

This chain links TRBV28 with TRBJ2-7; 7 bases are shared with TRBD1. Germline lookup yields CDR1 MDHEN and CDR2 SYDVKM. CDR3 length equals 14 residues. Unmatched junction bases numbered 10, after V lost 7 bases and J lost 4 bases. For the CDR3, the DNA is TGTGCCAGCACCCTTAGGGGGACAGCATACGAGCAGTACTTC. Amino acid sequence: CASTLRGTAYEQYF.